Given below is one T cell receptor (beta chain) in context. No antigen is known for it. The sequenced template was RNA, covering the TCR beta CDR3 region. In the first round, RT-PCR was carried out with HTBI primers, and a multiplex PCR formed the second round. TCRdb re-derived calls from the multiplex PCR reads in MiXCR, one entry per CDR3 protein. The table lists about 420,000 distinct CDR3 sequences, under 25% of them singletons. This specimen belongs to a study of Graves' ophthalmopathy and Graves' hyperthyroidism. Stable hyperthyroidism denotes an absence of ophthalmopathy throughout 18 months of follow-up. Hyperthyroidism patients had new diagnoses, durations under 2 months, and ages of 18 to 65. Clinicians diagnosed using symptoms, serum thyroxine, TRAb, thyroid ultrasound and orbital computed tomography. Germline loops: CDR1 SGHAT, CDR2 FQNNGV. The V end lost 5 bases, the J end lost 4 bases, and 17 bases lay between the germline ends. This CDR3 is built from 16 residues.

Study findings and constraints: Blood also contained most of the expanded thyroid clonotypes above 0.001 frequency.

The TCR was taken from a woman between 18 and 29 years old with stable Graves' hyperthyroidism. The chain couples TRBV11-2 to TRBJ2-2, with D perhaps TRBD1 (5 bases). The material sequenced was peripheral blood. The CDR3 loop is CASSPLSRVLTGELFF. The DNA of the CDR3 is TGTGCCAGCAGCCCCCTCTCCAGGGTACTCACCGGGGAGCTGTTTTTT.